The sequence of this TCR beta chain was determined in a study of blood T cell repertoires in COVID-19. Overall study: Researchers got acute and convalescent COVID-19 samples from the United States, Italy and Spain. Sample material is recorded as cDNA or gDNA derived from T cells, B-cell-depleted T cells, or PBMCs.

Assay: immunoSEQ multiplex PCR; the TCRdb copy retains only in-frame clones and omits some. The table lists about half a million clones, about 88% of them singletons. In germline, CDR1 is PRHDT, CDR2 FYEKMQ (reference sequence). V dropped 5 bases and J dropped 7; count of bases not matched to a gene: 9. This CDR3 has 16 amino acids. Material: peripheral blood. This chain uses TRBV13 with TRBJ2-1; 12 nucleotides align to TRBD2. The origin of this receptor is a man between 18 and 35 years old with COVID-19, enrolled during active disease. CDR3 sequence reads: CASSLRGLAGLNEQFF. Here the CDR3 DNA reads TGTGCCAGCAGCCTCCGGGGACTAGCGGGCCTGAATGAGCAGTTCTTC.